Below are 12 T cell receptor beta chains sequenced from a single sample in a study of siplizumab effects on memory and regulatory T cells. This table comes from immunoSEQ multiplex PCR, and its TCRdb copy is limited to in-frame clones, with some not included. The sample lists 60,000 to 70,000 clones, around 90% occurring once. The specimen was Tregs sorted from blood. The receptors originated from a human donor in good health.

The gene calls are TRBV30 and TRBJ2-5, with a tentative D call TRBD1 (6 bases). The germline V and J ends were trimmed by 2 bases and 5 bases, with 12 bases remaining between them. CDR1 and CDR2 from the germline V gene are GTSNPN and SVGIG (reference sequence). The CDR3 has 13 amino acids. The chain's CDR3 is CAWSHRVGETQYF. Here the CDR3 DNA reads TGTGCCTGGAGTCACAGGGTGGGTGAGACCCAGTACTTC.

The rearrangement links TRBV5-4 to TRBJ2-7; 11 bases agree with TRBD1. Losses at the gene ends were 0 bases for V and 3 bases for J; bases not matched to a gene: 2. The CDR3 contains 15 residues. Germline loops: CDR1 SGHNT, CDR2 YYREEE (reference sequence). The CDR3 is CASSLAGQGVYEQYF. The CDR3 nucleotides read TGTGCCAGCAGCTTGGCGGGACAGGGGGTCTACGAGCAGTACTTC.

The chain couples TRBV6-6 to TRBJ2-2, with 8 bases lining up with TRBD1. The CDR3 is made up of 13 amino acids. The germline V gene encodes CDR1 MNHNY and CDR2 SVGAGI (reference sequence). V was pared by 7 bases and J by 6 bases, with 4 bases of the junction left unmatched. CDR3 loop: CASNQGAAGELFF. The CDR3 nucleotides are TGTGCCAGCAACCAGGGGGCGGCCGGGGAGCTGTTTTTT.

This clone has a handful of counts. The rearrangement joins TRBV18 to TRBJ1-1; D is perhaps TRBD1 (6 bases). The ends were cut back, 4 bases at V and 10 bases at J, with 19 bases in the middle. Germline V lookup: CDR1 KGHSH, CDR2 LQKENI. The CDR3 is 14 residues long. In DNA form, the CDR3 reads TGTGCCAGCTCACTGGCGACACAGGGCACTTCAGCTTTCTTT. This gives the protein CASSLATQGTSAFF.

Only a few counts were recorded for this clone. The rearrangement links TRBV19 to TRBJ2-5; 15 bases are shared with TRBD2. The germline V gene has CDR1 LNHDA and CDR2 SQIVND (reference sequence). Losses at the gene ends were 5 bases for V and 5 bases for J; bases not matched to a gene: 6. The CDR3 consists of 16 residues. The CDR3 region has the DNA TGTGCCAGTAGTCAGCTGGGACTAGCGGGAGGCGAGACCCAGTACTTC. Translation: CASSQLGLAGGETQYF.

The chain couples TRBV7-2 to TRBJ2-2; either TRBD1 or TRBD2 may fit D (5 bases each). The germline gives CDR1 SGHTA, CDR2 FQGNSA. The CDR3 is 15 amino acids. The V gene lost 1 base and the J gene lost 7 bases, with 13 bases spanning the gap. The CDR3 coding sequence is TGTGCCAGCAGCTTAGTGGCAGGGAGTGTCGGGGAGCTGTTTTTT. Translation gives CASSLVAGSVGELFF.

V is TRBV10-3 and J is TRBJ2-1, with a weak D call TRBD2 (5 bases). This CDR3 is 16 amino acids long. Trimming left V 0 bases short and J 0 bases short, with 9 bases between. The germline V gene has CDR1 ENHRY and CDR2 SYGVKD. CDR3 amino acids: CAISESWRASYNEQFF. Here the CDR3 DNA reads TGTGCCATCAGTGAGTCTTGGCGGGCCTCCTACAATGAGCAGTTCTTC.

This chain links TRBV7-6 with TRBJ2-5, with TRBD1 identical over 11 bases. The J call may be faulty, since TRBJ2-7 better matches the DNA end. The CDR3 length is 15 residues. CDR1 is SGHVS and CDR2 is FNYEAQ in the germline V gene. DNA of the CDR3: TGTGCCAGCAGCTTAGCGGGGACAGGGGGCTACGAGCAGTACTTC. Translated, it gives CASSLAGTGGYEQYF.

The V call is TRBV19, the J call TRBJ2-7; 7 bases line up with TRBD2. From germline, CDR1 is LNHDA and CDR2 SQIVND (reference sequence). V lost 4 bases to trimming and J lost 0 bases; unmatched junction nucleotides: 3. This CDR3 is built from 14 residues. CDR3 sequence reads: CASSKGGSSYEQYF. The DNA for the CDR3 is TGTGCCAGTAGTAAGGGAGGGAGCTCCTACGAGCAGTACTTC.

V usage is TRBV7-2 and J usage is TRBJ2-1; a weak D match, TRBD1 (5 bases). V was pared by 0 bases and J by 5 bases, with 8 bases between. The CDR3 contains 14 residues. The V gene's germline CDR1 is SGHTA and CDR2 FQGNSA. CDR3 bases: TGTGCCAGCAGCTTAGCCAGGGCCCACAATGAGCAGTTCTTC. This sequence encodes CASSLARAHNEQFF. The full variable domain, in which reference TRBV7-2 and TRBJ2-1 provide the parts outside the CDR3, is GAGVSQSPSNKVTEKGKDVELRCDPISGHTALYWYRQSLGQGLEFLIYFQGNSAPDKSGLPSDRFSAERTGGSVSTLTIQRTQQEDSAVYLCASSLARAHNEQFFGPGTRLTVL.

The chain is built from TRBV28 and TRBJ2-7; D remains unclear. Germline lookup yields CDR1 MDHEN and CDR2 SYDVKM. Trimming cost V 3 bases and J 3 bases, with 15 bases left between them. The CDR3 consists of 15 residues. The CDR3 nucleotides read TGTGCCAGCAGTTTTATATTCGGCGGTGGCTACGAGCAGTACTTC. Its protein product is CASSFIFGGGYEQYF.

The J gene is TRBJ1-2, the V gene TRBV9; D possibly corresponds to TRBD1 (5 bases). This CDR3 region has 15 residues. V shed 4 bases and J shed 0 bases, with 13 bases lying between them. Germline-derived CDR1 and CDR2 are SGDLS and YYNGEE. CDR3 loop: CASSIRDGPNYGYTF. CDR3 sequence (DNA): TGTGCCAGCAGCATTAGGGACGGCCCTAACTATGGCTACACCTTC.